This TCR beta chain was recovered during a study of blood T cell repertoires in COVID-19 (dated by TCRdb to the early 2020s). Background for the entire study: Samples covering the acute and convalescent phases of COVID-19 were provided by collaborators in the United States, Italy and Spain. The prospective study material was composed of cDNA or gDNA derived from T cells, B-cell-depleted T cells, or PBMCs. The dataset comprised deeply sampled blood TCRbeta repertoires from subjects exposed to, actively infected with, or recovered from COVID-19. A freely available public database, intended as a resource for researchers studying the immune response to SARS-CoV-2, is where the repertoires were released. Samples were obtained from the ongoing ImmuneRACE study (first 160 participants) and from roughly 1,300 subjects provided by 6 global collaborators. Nearly every sample came with metadata listing a de-identified subject ID, COVID-19 status, age in years and sex. Where available, HLA class I and class II types were obtained from metadata supplied by the sample provider rather than from assay-based typing. The study at large found these results: How much clinical and demographic metadata was included differed by source and by participant, and the metadata was provided uncurated.

Participants in the prospective study were enrolled through a virtual design, were aged roughly 18 to 100 years, and lived in under 25 United States geographic areas. Cohort assignment in the prospective study relied on participant-reported clinical history from a screening survey and a study questionnaire. For ImmuneRACE Cohort 3, a participant was defined as recovered based on two consecutive negative NP/OP PCR tests, clearance by a healthcare professional, or resolution of symptoms. In the prospective study, mobile phlebotomists collected whole blood, serum and a nasopharyngeal or oropharyngeal swab from each participant. Additional blood draws and questionnaires over an approximately 2-month period could optionally be provided by prospective study participants. Before DNA extraction, blood samples from the prospective study were shipped at room temperature or frozen. Measured from the cysteine to the phenylalanine, the CDR3 is 14 residues long. The entry retains the CDR3 DNA only, 42 bases that are in frame from base 1. At the junction V is shortened by 4 bases and J by 3 bases; bases outside the gene matches: 4. CDR1 WSHSY and CDR2 SAAADI were looked up in the germline V gene.

Turning to this clone: The clone's antigen remains unknown. No much larger clone is present one base from it, and per-base qualities are unavailable.

TCRbeta CDR3 regions were amplified from genomic DNA by means of the immunoSEQ Assay, a bias-controlled multiplex PCR. The authors' analysis ran thus. Within the assay, amplification of reference gene primers was used to estimate how many nucleated cells each sample contained. To quantify the absolute abundance of each unique TCRbeta CDR3 rearrangement, sequence reads were collapsed and filtered. For each sample, productive Simpson clonality was calculated as the square root of Simpson's diversity index over productive rearrangements. This immuneACCESS table, as held by TCRdb, lists in-frame sequences with V and J called but not all clones. Of the missing ones, under half trace to an unresolved V gene in checked studies; the others have no known cause. The DNA was the basis for D and trimming; V, J and clone size are from that table. This sample lists some 320,000 clones; under 95% were detected once. In total, the top ten clones hold 2.6% of the sample.

The sequenced material came from PBMCs or T cells enriched from blood (not recorded which). The clonotype originates from a man aged 60-69 years who had recovered from COVID-19. In this chain, TRBV10-2 is recombined with TRBJ1-2, with TRBD1 matching 8 junction bases. The CDR3 corresponds to CASSAPGGHYGYTF. DNA sequence: TGCGCCAGCAGTGCACCAGGGGGCCACTATGGCTACACCTTC.